This is a list of T cell receptor beta chains from one sample in a study of human T cells and chemical hapten exposure. A single record per CDR3 protein comes from TCRdb applying MiXCR to the RACE reads. The data hold tens of thousands of distinct CDR3 sequences, with approximately 9.9% observed a single time. Here the sequenced sample was whole blood, taken in connection with sensitization to the hapten diphenylcyclopropenone (DPC). These receptors originate from a woman in her forties with alopecia areata. Some clones in this sample may be carry-over from other donors' samples. The conserved cysteine and the conserved F or W are not part of the CDR3 here. The order of the fields is J gene, V gene, CDR3 length, CDR3 protein.

J: TRBJ1-1
V: TRBV5-1
length: 14
CDR3: ASSFFLQGAQTEAF

J: TRBJ1-2
V: TRBV6-5
length: 11
CDR3: ASSYRDRDGYT

J: TRBJ1-6
V: TRBV20-1
length: 11
CDR3: SASSAADSPLH

J: TRBJ2-6
V: TRBV3-1
length: 17
CDR3: ASSQGRAGASSGANVLT

J: TRBJ2-5
V: TRBV6-2/TRBV6-3
length: 12
CDR3: AASQQGSQETQY

J: TRBJ1-1
V: TRBV29-1
length: 9
CDR3: SVDRGTEAF

J: TRBJ2-2
V: TRBV18
length: 13
CDR3: ASSPQGGNTGELF

J: TRBJ2-7
V: TRBV30
length: 10
CDR3: AWSPPGHEQY

J: TRBJ1-6
V: TRBV9
length: 11
CDR3: ASSQGAGSPLH

J: TRBJ2-2
V: TRBV9
length: 13
CDR3: ASSPAPGYTGELF

J: TRBJ1-5
V: TRBV2
length: 13
CDR3: ASSDETLSNQPQH

J: TRBJ2-5
V: TRBV27
length: 11
CDR3: ASSLWGEETQY

J: TRBJ2-2
V: TRBV5-1
length: 14
CDR3: ASSLYSGASTGELF

J: TRBJ2-5
V: TRBV12-3/TRBV12-4
length: 13
CDR3: ASRTSGEDQETQY

J: TRBJ2-5
V: TRBV4-3
length: 15
CDR3: ASSQDKAGGPQETQY

J: TRBJ1-2
V: TRBV7-2
length: 11
CDR3: ASSLPPSYGYT

J: TRBJ1-5
V: TRBV6-1
length: 13
CDR3: ASSGGQSETQPQH

J: TRBJ2-4
V: TRBV28
length: 14
CDR3: ASRSPSGGGKNIQY

J: TRBJ1-2
V: TRBV29-1
length: 11
CDR3: SVPTESNYGYT

J: TRBJ2-3
V: TRBV29-1
length: 16
CDR3: SVARTSGGGPSTDTQY

J: TRBJ2-3
V: TRBV11-3
length: 12
CDR3: ASSPRTSGGTQY

J: TRBJ1-3
V: TRBV7-9
length: 14
CDR3: ASSETDVSSGNTIY

J: TRBJ2-5
V: TRBV20-1
length: 12
CDR3: SARRGGQLETQY

J: TRBJ2-2
V: TRBV20-1
length: 12
CDR3: SAKQGAETGELF

J: TRBJ2-7
V: TRBV7-6
length: 11
CDR3: ASSFGQDYEQY

J: TRBJ2-2
V: TRBV5-1
length: 12
CDR3: ASSLGRRTGELF